Below, 25 T cell receptor beta chains from the same sample are listed, as sequenced in a study of T cell repertoires in cytomegalovirus infection. TCRdb re-derived calls from the reads in MiXCR, one entry per CDR3 protein. The table has around 290,000 distinct CDR3 sequences, roughly 24% seen once; the top ten hold around 13%. The material sequenced was PBMCs. The receptors originated from a human donor in good health (CMV status not recorded). Some clones in this sample may be carry-over from other donors' samples.

This clonotype was counted ten times or more. The chain employs TRBV7-2 and TRBJ2-5; D perhaps matches TRBD1 (6 bases). The CDR3 is 19 amino acids. Deletions cut 6 bases from V and 2 bases from J, with 28 bases between. The germline V gene has CDR1 SGHTA and CDR2 FQGNSA. This CDR3 is CASSRDVRTRSRGQETQYF. For the CDR3, the DNA is TGTGCCAGCAGTCGTGACGTTCGTACCCGGAGCAGGGGTCAAGAGACCCAGTACTTC.

Notes on this clonotype: A read error may explain this, as a much larger clone is one base away. This chain connects TRBV6-6 to TRBJ2-7; no firm D call. Germline V gene lookup returns CDR1 MNHNY and CDR2 SVGAGI (reference sequence). The CDR3 runs to 14 residues. The CDR3 loop reads CDTASLRSTYEQYV. In DNA form, the CDR3 reads TGTGACACAGCATCACTACGGAGCACCTACGAGCAGTACGTC.

Only a few counts were recorded for this clonotype. The rearrangement uses TRBV12-3 or TRBV12-4 and TRBJ2-2; D is uncertain. The length of the CDR3 is 15 residues. Trimming stripped 3 bases from V and 1 base from J, with 9 bases between. The CDR3: CASSLSNRNTGELFF. CDR3 bases: TGTGCCAGCAGTTTGTCCAACAGGAACACCGGGGAGCTGTTTTTT.

This clonotype was detected a few times. The V gene is TRBV7-6, the J gene TRBJ2-2, with 9 nucleotides matching TRBD2. Germline V gene sequence: CDR1 SGHVS, CDR2 FNYEAQ. The CDR3 is 15 amino acids. Germline trimming cut 3 bases from V and 5 bases from J; bases unmatched to any gene: 4. In nucleotides, the CDR3 is TGTGCCAGCAGCTTTGCTAGCGGGGCTACCGGGGAGCTGTTTTTT. Amino acids: CASSFASGATGELFF.

V is TRBV6-5 and J is TRBJ2-7; no definite D call. Germline-derived CDR1 and CDR2 are MNHEY and SVGAGI. V gave up 5 bases and J gave up 0 bases, with 23 bases separating them. The CDR3 is 18 amino acids. CDR3 sequence: CASSRRINMRHRSYEQYF. The DNA for the CDR3 is TGTGCCAGCAGTCGACGTATTAATATGCGGCACCGCTCCTACGAGCAGTACTTC.

The chain joins TRBV7-9 to TRBJ2-5; TRBD1 matches at 7 bases. The CDR3 is 16 residues long. Germline V gene data show CDR1 as SEHNR and CDR2 as FQNEAQ (reference sequence). V lost 4 bases and J lost 2; bases outside the gene matches: 10. The CDR3: CASSSTGQRTQETQYF. The CDR3 region has the DNA TGTGCCAGCAGCTCAACGGGACAGAGGACTCAAGAGACCCAGTACTTC.

This clonotype was found a few times. The chain combines TRBV11-2 with TRBJ2-7; 8 bases agree with TRBD1. With 5 bases clipped from V and 9 bases from J, the junction kept 6 bases outside the gene matches. The CDR3 extends over 12 amino acids. Germline V gene lookup returns CDR1 SGHAT and CDR2 FQNNGV. The CDR3 bases are TGTGCCAGCAGCCTGGACAGGGTGGTGCAGTACTTC. Protein product: CASSLDRVVQYF.

This clonotype appeared once. The chain has TRBV5-4 and TRBJ1-6; 7 positions agree with TRBD1. Germline loops: CDR1 SGHNT, CDR2 YYREEE (reference sequence). J gave up 7 bases and V 4 bases, and 8 bases lay outside the gene matches. CDR3 length: 15 residues. CDR3 amino acids: CASSTGQAGNSPLHF. Written as DNA, the CDR3 is TGTGCCAGCAGCACAGGACAGGCTGGAAATTCACCCCTCCACTTT.

The rearrangement joins TRBV28 to TRBJ2-1, with TRBD2 matching 9 bases. The J segment lost 8 bases and the V segment lost 5 bases, leaving 10 bases of the junction unmatched. The CDR3 totals 15 residues. Germline V gene lookup returns CDR1 MDHEN and CDR2 SYDVKM. This chain's CDR3 is CASSRSGRKIDEQFF. The CDR3 coding sequence is TGTGCCAGCAGTCGTAGCGGGAGAAAGATTGATGAGCAGTTCTTC. Combining the CDR3 with reference TRBV28 and TRBJ2-1 gives the whole variable domain DVKVTQSSRYLVKRTGEKVFLECVQDMDHENMFWYRQDPGLGLRLIYFSYDVKMKEKGDIPEGYSVSREKKERFSLILESASTNQTSMYLCASSRSGRKIDEQFFGPGTRLTVL.

For this clonotype: An end of the junction differs from the germline gene, which may be a read error. The J gene is TRBJ2-7, the V gene TRBV25-1; TRBD1 matches 8 bases. CDR3 size: 16 residues. Germline values: CDR1 MGHDK, CDR2 SYGVNS. The CDR3 loop reads CASSPRTGQVTYEQYF. The CDR3 nucleotides read TGTGCCAGCAGCCCACGGACGGGACAGGTTACCTACGAACAGTACTTC.

This clonotype has only a few counts. This chain connects TRBV5-4 to TRBJ1-1; 9 positions agree with TRBD1. The germline V gene encodes CDR1 SGHNT and CDR2 YYREEE (reference sequence). The trim removed 4 bases at V and 1 base at J, leaving 5 bases unmatched. This CDR3 has 15 residues. In DNA, the CDR3 is TGTGCCAGCAGCAGGGGACAGGGTTCGAACACTGAAGCTTTCTTT. It encodes CASSRGQGSNTEAFF.

This clonotype was seen more than once but under ten times. V usage is TRBV11-2 and J usage is TRBJ1-6, with 10 bases fitting TRBD1. The V gene end was trimmed by 4 bases and the J gene end by 8 bases; junction bases not matched to a gene: 8. Germline V gene data show CDR1 as SGHAT and CDR2 as FQNNGV. This CDR3 spans 16 amino acids. In nucleotides, the CDR3 is TGTGCCAGCAGCTCGCCGACAGGGGGCGTCGATTCACCCCTCCACTTT. Amino acid sequence: CASSSPTGGVDSPLHF.

As concerns this clonotype: A single base separates this from a much larger clone, so it may be a read error. The chain carries TRBV7-2 and TRBJ1-5, with TRBD1 as a possible D gene (6 bases). The germline V gene encodes CDR1 SGHTA and CDR2 FQGNSA. The ends were cut back, 5 bases at V and 2 bases at J, with 16 bases in the middle. This CDR3 has 16 amino acids. The CDR3 DNA follows: TGTGCCAGCAGCCAGCTAAGGGGGGGGGGCAATCAGCCCCAGCATTTT. Amino acids: CASSQLRGGGNQPQHF.

This clonotype was found a few times. This sequence joins TRBV12-3 or TRBV12-4 and TRBJ1-5; no reliable D call. The CDR3 has 12 amino acids. Between the trimmed V and J ends, which lost 5 bases and 9 bases, there was a span of 11 bases. DNA of the CDR3: TGTGCCAGCAGTCCCCGGGCCCGGCCCCAGCATTTT. As protein: CASSPRARPQHF.

This clonotype was seen ten or more times. CDR3 residues: CASSAGFRAASYEQYF. CDR3 sequence (DNA): TGTGCCAGCAGCGCAGGGTTTCGAGCGGCCAGCTACGAGCAGTACTTC. The rearrangement uses TRBV7-2 and TRBJ2-7, with D perhaps TRBD1 or TRBD2 (5 bases each). Germline V gene data show CDR1 as SGHTA and CDR2 as FQGNSA. The CDR3 runs 16 residues. The V end lost 5 bases, the J end lost 3 bases, and 20 bases lay between the germline ends.

The CDR3 DNA reads TGTGCCAGCTCACCACGGGGTCCTAGCAATCAGCCCCAGCATTTT. It codes for CASSPRGPSNQPQHF. The chain joins TRBV18 to TRBJ1-5; D remains unclear. Germline-derived CDR1 and CDR2 are KGHSH and LQKENI. This CDR3 comprises 15 residues. Trimming removed 1 base at V and 0 bases at J, with 7 bases between. Using reference TRBV18 and TRBJ1-5 for the parts outside the CDR3, the full variable domain is NAGVMQNPRHLVRRRGQEARLRCSPMKGHSHVYWYRQLPEEGLKFMVYLQKENIIDESGMPKERFSAEFPKEGPSILRIQQVVRGDSAAYFCASSPRGPSNQPQHFGDGTRLSIL.

Ten or more counts support this clonotype. The genes are TRBV7-2 and TRBJ2-7, with 8 bases lining up with TRBD2. J gave up 6 bases and V 2 bases, and 12 bases lay outside the gene matches. From germline, CDR1 is SGHTA and CDR2 FQGNSA. The CDR3 extends over 16 amino acids. The CDR3 here is CASSLTGKAGVLEQYF. The DNA for the CDR3 is TGTGCCAGCAGCTTAACCGGGAAAGCGGGAGTTCTCGAGCAGTACTTC.

The chain carries TRBV9 and TRBJ2-2; D remains unclear. The germline CDR1 and CDR2 sequences are SGDLS and YYNGEE. There are 12 residues in the CDR3. V was clipped by 0 bases and J by 7 bases, with 4 bases between them. CDR3 protein: CASSVDVGELFF. The CDR3 DNA reads TGTGCCAGCAGCGTAGATGTCGGGGAGCTGTTTTTT.

This clonotype has just a few counts. This chain links TRBV11-2 with TRBJ2-7; the D is unclear. With 5 bases removed from V and 3 bases from J, the gap between germline ends came to 5 bases. This CDR3 comprises 11 residues. CDR1 and CDR2 from the germline V gene are SGHAT and FQNNGV. The chain's CDR3 is CASSEVYEQYF. CDR3 bases: TGTGCCAGCAGCGAGGTCTACGAGCAGTACTTC.

The rearrangement uses TRBV29-1 and TRBJ2-2; tentatively, D is TRBD2 (6 bases). The length of the CDR3 is 13 residues. V was pared by 6 bases and J by 2 bases, with 10 bases between. Per germline, CDR1 SQVTM and CDR2 ANQGSEA. Here the CDR3 DNA reads TGCAGCGTGGCTAGCGCTAACACCGGGGAGCTGTTTTTT. This gives the protein CSVASANTGELFF.

This clonotype has a count of ten or more. The chain has TRBV7-2 and TRBJ1-2; 8 nucleotides match TRBD1. The J segment lost 6 bases and the V segment lost 4 bases, leaving 10 bases of the junction unmatched. In germline, CDR1 is SGHTA, CDR2 FQGNSA. The CDR3 totals 15 residues. The CDR3 spells CASSSTQGAYDGYTF. The CDR3 DNA sequence: TGTGCCAGCAGCTCCACCCAGGGGGCCTACGATGGCTACACCTTC.

This clonotype was counted ten times or more. The chain is built from TRBV7-8 and TRBJ2-3; 8 nucleotides align to TRBD2. Looked up from germline, CDR1 is SGHVS and CDR2 is FQNEAQ. V trimming: 1 base; J trimming: 8 bases; junction bases outside the gene matches: 11. This CDR3 spans 16 amino acids. CDR3 residues: CASSLGVGSGIGTQYF. Here the CDR3 DNA reads TGTGCCAGCAGCTTAGGCGTTGGTAGCGGGATAGGTACGCAGTATTTT.

This clonotype has at least ten counts. The chain employs TRBV7-2 and TRBJ1-1; TRBD1 agrees at 10 bases. Trimming cost V 5 bases and J 7 bases; bases outside gene matches: 4. This CDR3 is 13 amino acids long. The germline V gene has CDR1 SGHTA and CDR2 FQGNSA. The CDR3, as DNA: TGTGCCAGCAGCCGGGACAGGGGAGGTGAAGCTTTCTTT. Translation gives CASSRDRGGEAFF. Drawing the rest from reference TRBV7-2 and TRBJ1-1, the complete variable domain is GAGVSQSPSNKVTEKGKDVELRCDPISGHTALYWYRQSLGQGLEFLIYFQGNSAPDKSGLPSDRFSAERTGGSVSTLTIQRTQQEDSAVYLCASSRDRGGEAFFGQGTRLTVV.

This clonotype appeared many times. V usage is TRBV7-2 and J usage is TRBJ1-2, with D tentatively TRBD1 (5 bases). This CDR3 contains 13 residues. The germline V gene has CDR1 SGHTA and CDR2 FQGNSA. Trimming shortened V by 6 bases and J by 8 bases, and 16 bases separated the two germline ends. CDR3 nucleotide sequence: TGTGCCAGCAGAAACCTAGTGGGGGAAGGCTACACCTTC. Amino acid sequence: CASRNLVGEGYTF.

The chain has TRBV7-2 and TRBJ2-1; D gene uncertain. V was trimmed by 2 bases and J by 9 bases, leaving 8 bases between them. There are 12 residues in the CDR3. CDR1 is SGHTA and CDR2 is FQGNSA in the germline V gene. CDR3 sequence (DNA): TGTGCCAGCAGCTTAAGGCGTGGTGAGCAGTTCTTC. Translated, it gives CASSLRRGEQFF.